The 22 T cell receptor beta chains listed next were all sequenced from one sample in a study of CD8 T cells in ankylosing spondylitis (dated by TCRdb to about 2017). Study-level results and caveats: Blood from ankylosing spondylitis patients appeared to be characterized by a TCR beta motif composed of under 10 highly homologous amino acid variants.

What these receptors recognize is not known. Receptor amplification or capture employed 5' RACE. The listed sequencing device is Illumina HiSeq 2500. Through fastp at Q25 and MiXCR, TCRdb rebuilt clones from the public reads, retaining in-frame beta chains. Identical CDR3 proteins give one entry, which carries the most common genes and DNA. Across this sample there are roughly 490,000 distinct CDR3 sequences, with roughly 5% seen only once. The ten biggest clones cover roughly 3.2% of the sample. Sample: blood, either unsorted or a sorted T cell fraction (not recorded which). The receptor source for this set is a male donor with ankylosing spondylitis.

At least ten counts were recorded for this clonotype. This chain uses TRBV20-1 with TRBJ1-5, with D possibly TRBD1 on 5 matching bases. With 6 bases removed from V and 3 bases from J, the gap between germline ends came to 12 bases. This CDR3 has 13 residues. CDR1 DFQATT and CDR2 SNEGSKA come from the germline V gene (reference sequence). In DNA form, the CDR3 reads TGCAGTGCGGCACGACAGTACAATCAGCCCCAGCATTTT. The encoded protein is CSAARQYNQPQHF.

This clonotype has ten or more counts. J is TRBJ2-1 and V is TRBV11-1, with TRBD2 identical over 7 bases. The CDR3 sequence is 18 residues long. In germline, CDR1 is SGHAT, CDR2 FQDESV (reference sequence). Trimming removed 1 base from V and 4 bases from J; junction bases left unmatched: 13. DNA of the CDR3: TGTGCCAGCAGCTTAGTAACTGCGGGAGAAAGTGGTTACAATGAGCAGTTCTTC. It yields the protein CASSLVTAGESGYNEQFF.

This clonotype was recorded many times. The chain links TRBV20-1 to TRBJ1-3; a weak D match, TRBD1 (5 bases). Trimming shortened V by 6 bases and J by 2 bases, and 8 bases separated the two germline ends. Germline V lookup: CDR1 DFQATT, CDR2 SNEGSKA (reference sequence). This CDR3 has 12 residues. The CDR3 sequence is CSAGHAGNTIYF. The CDR3 nucleotides are TGCAGTGCAGGACACGCTGGAAACACCATATATTTT.

This clonotype was counted ten times or more. The J gene is TRBJ2-5, the V gene TRBV14; 8 bases are shared with TRBD2. Per the germline V gene, CDR1 is SGHDN and CDR2 is FVKESK. The CDR3 extends over 15 amino acids. Trimming at V came to 0 bases and at J to 1 base, leaving 1 base not matched to a gene. Written as DNA, the CDR3 is TGTGCCAGCAGCCAAGACACTAGCGGCCAAGAGACCCAGTACTTC. Translated: CASSQDTSGQETQYF.

The chain employs TRBV20-1 and TRBJ2-1; TRBD1 might be the D (5 bases). The germline V gene has CDR1 DFQATT and CDR2 SNEGSKA (reference sequence). Trimming removed 3 bases from V and 5 bases from J, with 8 bases in between. The CDR3 consists of 12 residues. Written as DNA, the CDR3 is TGCAGTGCTAGCCGGACAAACAATGAGCAGTTCTTC. This codes for CSASRTNNEQFF.

This clonotype was seen only a few times. The chain joins TRBV20-1 to TRBJ2-1, with TRBD2 matching 12 bases. J was trimmed by 6 bases and V by 5 bases; bases with no gene match: 5. The CDR3 spans 14 residues. CDR1 is DFQATT, CDR2 SNEGSKA, per germline (reference sequence). The CDR3 region is CSALRTSGTNEQFF. The CDR3 nucleotides are TGCAGTGCTTTAAGGACTAGCGGGACCAATGAGCAGTTCTTC.

This clonotype occurred many times. This chain connects TRBV12-3 or TRBV12-4 to TRBJ1-2; maybe TRBD1 (5 bases). This CDR3 comprises 18 residues. V lost 5 bases and J lost 4, with 26 bases in between. The CDR3 DNA follows: TGTGCCAGCAGTCCGGGACGGAGGTTGGGCGTTTACCTCTATGGCTACACCTTC. Protein: CASSPGRRLGVYLYGYTF.

This clonotype was observed at least ten times. The V and J genes are TRBV29-1 and TRBJ2-7, with TRBD1 matching over 9 bases. The trim removed 4 bases at V and 1 base at J, leaving 11 bases unmatched. The CDR3 is 16 residues long. Germline V gene sequence: CDR1 SQVTM, CDR2 ANQGSEA. This chain's CDR3 is CSVGGQGESRSYEQYF. Written as DNA, the CDR3 is TGCAGCGTTGGGGGACAGGGAGAATCGCGGTCCTACGAGCAGTACTTC.

There are many counts of this clonotype. The rearrangement uses TRBV6-1 and TRBJ2-5, with 7 bases matching TRBD1. The germline CDR1 and CDR2 sequences are MNHNS and SASEGT. The J segment lost 4 bases and the V segment lost 6 bases, leaving 5 bases of the junction unmatched. The CDR3 totals 13 residues. CDR3 sequence reads: CASSTGVIETQYF. The CDR3, as DNA: TGTGCCAGCAGCACAGGGGTGATAGAGACCCAGTACTTC.

This clonotype was counted between two and nine times. This chain uses TRBV10-3 with TRBJ2-5; TRBD2 matches 13 bases. The CDR3 consists of 17 residues. CDR1 is ENHRY, CDR2 SYGVKD, per germline. V shed 4 bases and J 3 bases; nucleotides not matched to a gene: 8. The CDR3 sequence is CAISGGSGLAGKETQYF. The CDR3 DNA is TGTGCCATCAGTGGGGGTTCGGGACTAGCGGGAAAAGAGACCCAGTACTTC.

This clonotype was observed many times. The rearrangement uses TRBV12-3 or TRBV12-4 and TRBJ1-2, with 8 bases matching TRBD1. With V trimmed by 5 bases and J by 6 bases, 5 bases remained unmatched. This CDR3 is 13 amino acids long. The CDR3 protein is CASSAGTGHGYTF. The CDR3 DNA follows: TGTGCCAGCAGTGCCGGGACAGGTCATGGCTACACCTTC.

This clonotype has more than one count but fewer than ten. The CDR3 coding sequence is TGTGCCAGCAGTTTATGGGCAGGGGGCTTTCAGCCCCAGCATTTT. Residues: CASSLWAGGFQPQHF. This sequence joins TRBV28 and TRBJ1-5, with 8 bases identical to TRBD1. The V segment lost 0 bases and the J segment 6 bases; nucleotides outside the gene matches: 4. This CDR3 has 15 amino acids. CDR1 MDHEN and CDR2 SYDVKM come from the germline V gene. The variable domain in full, with the rest retrieved from reference TRBV28 and TRBJ1-5, is DVKVTQSSRYLVKRTGEKVFLECVQDMDHENMFWYRQDPGLGLRLIYFSYDVKMKEKGDIPEGYSVSREKKERFSLILESASTNQTSMYLCASSLWAGGFQPQHFGDGTRLSIL.

This clonotype was observed at least ten times. This chain links TRBV10-2 with TRBJ2-1; D may be TRBD2 (6 bases). Germline V CDR1 and CDR2: WSHSY, SAAADI. V was cut by 4 bases and J by 0 bases, with 10 bases left in between. CDR3 length: 15 residues. DNA for the CDR3: TGCGCCAGCAGTGCTAGCGCTCCCTCCTACAATGAGCAGTTCTTC. It encodes CASSASAPSYNEQFF.

The table lists this clonotype with many counts. The genes are TRBV5-6 and TRBJ2-5, with D hard to call. V lost 1 base and J lost 5, with 9 bases in between. CDR1 is SGHDT and CDR2 is YYEEEE in the germline V gene. This CDR3 is 13 amino acids long. The CDR3 nucleotides are TGTGCCAGCAGCTTGTGGCCTCCGGAGACCCAGTACTTC. Its protein is CASSLWPPETQYF.

This clonotype was seen at least ten times. The chain combines TRBV6-1 with TRBJ2-1; 10 bases are shared with TRBD2. Trimming cost V 8 bases and J 6 bases; bases outside gene matches: 10. CDR3 size: 15 residues. In germline, CDR1 is MNHNS, CDR2 SASEGT. In DNA, the CDR3 is TGTGCCAGCTTCTCGCCGGCTAGCGGGAGCAATGAGCAGTTCTTC. The encoded protein is CASFSPASGSNEQFF.

Ten or more counts support this clonotype. This chain connects TRBV20-1 to TRBJ2-3; D uncertain. CDR3 length equals 11 residues. Trimming left V 5 bases short and J 3 bases short, with 6 bases between. Germline lookup yields CDR1 DFQATT and CDR2 SNEGSKA (reference sequence). Here the CDR3 DNA reads TGCAGTGCTGGACCGACAGATACGCAGTATTTT. Its translation is CSAGPTDTQYF.

The rearrangement uses TRBV6-5 and TRBJ1-2; 9 bases are shared with TRBD1. Germline CDR1 and CDR2: MNHEY and SVGAGI. This CDR3 contains 14 residues. V gave up 4 bases and J gave up 3 bases; unmatched junction bases: 3. In DNA form, the CDR3 reads TGTGCCAGCAGTTCCCGGGACAGGGACTATGGCTACACCTTC. Its translation is CASSSRDRDYGYTF.

This clonotype was found many times. V and J are TRBV10-3 and TRBJ2-2; D not certain. V lost 2 bases, J lost 2 bases, and 3 bases lay in between. The CDR3 extends over 13 amino acids. CDR1 and CDR2 (germline): ENHRY, SYGVKD. CDR3: CAISEGNTGELFF. CDR3 in DNA: TGTGCCATCAGTGAGGGTAACACCGGGGAGCTGTTTTTT.

The chain is built from TRBV6-1 and TRBJ2-2; D remains ambiguous. The germline V gene encodes CDR1 MNHNS and CDR2 SASEGT. Trimming stripped 1 base from V and 3 bases from J, with 9 bases between. This CDR3 has 15 residues. CDR3 protein: CASSEEAGDTGELFF. CDR3 DNA: TGTGCCAGCAGTGAAGAAGCAGGAGACACCGGGGAGCTGTTTTTT.

The chain couples TRBV18 to TRBJ2-1; D is possibly TRBD1 (7 bases). Germline CDR1 is KGHSH and CDR2 is LQKENI. The CDR3 contains 16 residues. V was trimmed by 3 bases and J by 2 bases, leaving 14 bases between them. The CDR3 DNA sequence: TGTGCCAGCTCACCTCCGACTAGGGGGCCCTACAATGAGCAGTTCTTC. Amino acid sequence: CASSPPTRGPYNEQFF. The full variable domain, completed using reference TRBV18 and TRBJ2-1, is NAGVMQNPRHLVRRRGQEARLRCSPMKGHSHVYWYRQLPEEGLKFMVYLQKENIIDESGMPKERFSAEFPKEGPSILRIQQVVRGDSAAYFCASSPPTRGPYNEQFFGPGTRLTVL.

This clonotype was found many times. V usage is TRBV7-9 and J usage is TRBJ2-3; 9 bases agree with TRBD2. The V gene end was trimmed by 5 bases and the J gene end by 5 bases; junction bases not matched to a gene: 5. Germline V gene sequence: CDR1 SEHNR, CDR2 FQNEAQ (reference sequence). The CDR3 is 14 residues long. The chain's CDR3 is CASSPSGGRDTQYF. CDR3 DNA: TGTGCCAGCAGCCCAAGCGGGGGGCGAGATACGCAGTATTTT.

This clonotype was recorded many times. The V gene is TRBV5-1, the J gene TRBJ1-6; no reliable D call. CDR3 size: 14 residues. The V gene lost 1 base and the J gene lost 7 bases, with 9 bases spanning the gap. Germline V CDR1 and CDR2: SGHRS, YFSETQ. CDR3 sequence: CASSLRAENSPLHF. CDR3 DNA sequence: TGCGCCAGCAGCTTGCGGGCCGAGAATTCACCCCTCCACTTT.